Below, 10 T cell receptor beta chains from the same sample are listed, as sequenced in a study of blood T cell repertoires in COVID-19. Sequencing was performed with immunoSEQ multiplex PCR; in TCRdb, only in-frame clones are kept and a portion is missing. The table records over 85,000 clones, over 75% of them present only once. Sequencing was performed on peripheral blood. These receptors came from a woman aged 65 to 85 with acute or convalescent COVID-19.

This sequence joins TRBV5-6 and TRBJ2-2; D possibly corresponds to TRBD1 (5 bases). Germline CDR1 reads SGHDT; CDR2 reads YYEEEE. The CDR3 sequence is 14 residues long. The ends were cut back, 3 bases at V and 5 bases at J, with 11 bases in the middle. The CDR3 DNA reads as TGTGCCAGCAGCTCGATACAGGAAACCGGGGAGCTGTTTTTT. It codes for CASSSIQETGELFF. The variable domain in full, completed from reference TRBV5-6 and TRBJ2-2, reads DAGVTQSPTHLIKTRGQQVTLRCSPKSGHDTVSWYQQALGQGPQFIFQYYEEEERQRGNFPDRFSGHQFPNYSSELNVNALLLGDSALYLCASSSIQETGELFFGEGSRLTVL.

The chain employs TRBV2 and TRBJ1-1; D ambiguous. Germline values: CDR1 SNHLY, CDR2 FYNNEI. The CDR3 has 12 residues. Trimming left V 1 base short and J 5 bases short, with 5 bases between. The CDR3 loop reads CASSEGRTEAFF. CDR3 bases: TGTGCCAGCAGTGAAGGGCGGACTGAAGCTTTCTTT.

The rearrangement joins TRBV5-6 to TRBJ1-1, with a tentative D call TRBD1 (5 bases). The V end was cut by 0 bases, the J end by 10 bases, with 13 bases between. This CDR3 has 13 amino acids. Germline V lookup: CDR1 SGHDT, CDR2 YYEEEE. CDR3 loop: CASSLEREGRAFF. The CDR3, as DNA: TGTGCCAGCAGCTTGGAGAGGGAGGGACGAGCTTTCTTT.

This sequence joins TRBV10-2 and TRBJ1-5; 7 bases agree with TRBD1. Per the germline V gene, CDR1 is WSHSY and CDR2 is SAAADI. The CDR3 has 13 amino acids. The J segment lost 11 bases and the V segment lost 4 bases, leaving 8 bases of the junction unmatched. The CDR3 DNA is TGCGCCAGCAGTGGGGCAGGGGGTAGGGCCCAGCATTTT. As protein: CASSGAGGRAQHF.

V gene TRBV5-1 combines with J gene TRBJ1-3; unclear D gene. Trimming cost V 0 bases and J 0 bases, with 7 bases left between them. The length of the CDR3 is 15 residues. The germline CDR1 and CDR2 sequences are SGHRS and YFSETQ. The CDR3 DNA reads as TGCGCCAGCAGCTTGGACCTACTCTCTGGAAACACCATATATTTT. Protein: CASSLDLLSGNTIYF.

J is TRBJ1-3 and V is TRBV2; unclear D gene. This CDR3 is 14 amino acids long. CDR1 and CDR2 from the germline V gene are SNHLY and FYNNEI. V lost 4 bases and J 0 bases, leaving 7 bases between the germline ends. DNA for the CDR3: TGTGCCAGCAGTGTCAACTACTCTGGAAACACCATATATTTT. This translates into CASSVNYSGNTIYF.

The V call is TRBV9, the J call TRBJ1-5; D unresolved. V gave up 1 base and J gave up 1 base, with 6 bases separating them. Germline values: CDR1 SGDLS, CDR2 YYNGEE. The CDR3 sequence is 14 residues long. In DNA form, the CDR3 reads TGTGCCAGCAGCGTATCTCAGAGCAATCAGCCCCAGCATTTT. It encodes CASSVSQSNQPQHF.

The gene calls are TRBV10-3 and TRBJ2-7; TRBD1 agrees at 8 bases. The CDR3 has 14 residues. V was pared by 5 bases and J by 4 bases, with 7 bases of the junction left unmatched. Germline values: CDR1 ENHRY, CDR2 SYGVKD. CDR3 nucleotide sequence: TGTGCCATCAGTCAGGACAGGGAAGGGTACGAGCAGTACTTC. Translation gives CAISQDREGYEQYF.

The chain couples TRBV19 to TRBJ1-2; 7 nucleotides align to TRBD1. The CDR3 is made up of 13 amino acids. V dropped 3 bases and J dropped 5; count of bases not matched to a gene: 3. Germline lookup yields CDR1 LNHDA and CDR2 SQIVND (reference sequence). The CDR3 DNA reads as TGTGCCAGTAGTATTGAGGGGGCGTATGGCTACACCTTC. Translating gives CASSIEGAYGYTF.

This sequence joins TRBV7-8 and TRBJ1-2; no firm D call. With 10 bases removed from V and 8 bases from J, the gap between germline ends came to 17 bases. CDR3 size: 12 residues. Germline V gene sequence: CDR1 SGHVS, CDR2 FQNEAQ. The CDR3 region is CATFTTHAGYTF. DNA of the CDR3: TGTGCCACCTTCACGACACACGCGGGCTACACCTTC.